The T cell receptor (beta chain) described here comes from a study of monozygotic twins with inflammatory bowel disease. The study, taken as a whole, reports: Researchers report that IBD patients shared fewer clonotypes with others than healthy twins, especially amid disease activity. The study found lower TCRbeta diversity (inverse Simpson) in IBD patients than in healthy co-twins.

Molecular identifiers with 6-nucleotide sample barcodes were added during cDNA synthesis via template switching. TCRdb re-called the 5' RACE reads; every CDR3 protein appears as one record, without DNA. The sample's table shows around 150,000 distinct CDR3 sequences. CDR1 SEHNR and CDR2 FQNEAQ come from the germline V gene (reference sequence). The length of the CDR3 is 14 residues. Worth noting for this clonotype: Its matching antigen is unknown.

The chain recombines TRBV7-9 with TRBJ2-3; as DNA is missing, the TRBD1 call by TCRdb cannot be tested. The sequence was collected from a human donor with ulcerative colitis or Crohn's disease, or a healthy co-twin of an affected twin (not recorded which). Sequenced material: blood. The CDR3 here is CASSWDLGTDTQYF.